A single sample gave rise to the 18 T cell receptor beta chains below, sequenced in a study of blood T cell repertoires in COVID-19 (TCRdb year 2020). Receptor amplification or capture employed the immunoSEQ multiplex PCR assay. Entries here come from immuneACCESS through TCRdb and include only in-frame sequences with V and J called. Some clones fail to appear in such tables; in the studies checked, an unresolved V gene covers under half of the shortfall, and the cause of the remainder is unknown. The sample contains roughly 230,000 clones, approximately 83% of them found a single time. Around 5.5% of the sample comes from the top ten. The sample was peripheral blood. These receptors came from a human donor in a cohort sampled during active COVID-19.

V is TRBV6-1 and J is TRBJ1-3; D is unresolved. In germline, CDR1 is MNHNS, CDR2 SASEGT. The CDR3 totals 15 residues. With 1 base removed from V and 4 bases from J, the gap between germline ends came to 11 bases. The CDR3 nucleotides are TGTGCCAGCAGTGAAGGGGCACAATACGGAAACACCATATATTTT. Translated: CASSEGAQYGNTIYF.

The chain combines TRBV4-2 with TRBJ2-1; 8 bases are a match to TRBD2. The CDR3 is 15 residues long. Losses at the gene ends were 0 bases for V and 4 bases for J; bases not matched to a gene: 2. Germline CDR1 LGHNA, CDR2 YNFKEQ. The CDR3 region has the DNA TGTGCCAGCAGCCAAGAAGCTAGCGGGTACAATGAGCAGTTCTTC. This sequence encodes CASSQEASGYNEQFF.

The chain couples TRBV19 to TRBJ2-1; TRBD1 agrees at 7 bases. V shed 5 bases, J shed 6 bases, and the junction held 7 bases outside the gene matches. The CDR3 loop spans 14 amino acids. Germline CDR1 and CDR2: LNHDA and SQIVND (reference sequence). Written as DNA, the CDR3 is TGTGCCAGTAGTGTACCGGGACAGCTCAATGAGCAGTTCTTC. Encoded protein: CASSVPGQLNEQFF.

This clone was counted between two and nine times. This CDR3 is CASSLQGWDNEQFF. CDR3 sequence (DNA): TGTGCCAGCAGCCTTCAGGGCTGGGACAATGAGCAGTTCTTC. The genes are TRBV14 and TRBJ2-1; D possibly corresponds to TRBD1 (5 bases). V lost 4 bases and J lost 5, with 12 bases in between. Germline assignment: CDR1 SGHDN and CDR2 FVKESK. The CDR3 runs to 14 residues.

The chain employs TRBV2 and TRBJ1-2; the D gene is possibly TRBD1 (6 bases). From germline, CDR1 is SNHLY and CDR2 FYNNEI. V was cut by 8 bases and J by 8 bases, with 21 bases left in between. The CDR3 has 14 residues. For the CDR3, the DNA is TGTGCCAGCCGCTCTCCAAGGGGGATGCGGGGCTACACCTTC. This translates into CASRSPRGMRGYTF.

V and J are TRBV15 and TRBJ2-2; TRBD1 is a possible D gene (6 bases). The V gene lost 1 base and the J gene lost 0 bases, with 9 bases spanning the gap. Per germline, CDR1 LNHNV and CDR2 YYDKDF (reference sequence). This CDR3 is built from 16 residues. Here the CDR3 DNA reads TGTGCCACCAGCAGAGCGGGACACTCGAACACCGGGGAGCTGTTTTTT. This encodes CATSRAGHSNTGELFF.

The chain combines TRBV6-6 with TRBJ1-2, with TRBD1 as a possible D gene (6 bases). The CDR3 loop spans 13 amino acids. In germline, CDR1 is MNHNY, CDR2 SVGAGI (reference sequence). The V gene lost 5 bases and the J gene lost 8 bases, with 15 bases spanning the gap. CDR3 residues: CASSIGQSPGYTF. In DNA form, the CDR3 reads TGTGCCAGCAGTATAGGACAGTCACCCGGCTACACCTTC.

This chain uses TRBV5-4 with TRBJ1-1, with 7 bases fitting TRBD1. Germline V CDR1 and CDR2: SGHNT, YYREEE (reference sequence). Germline trimming cut 6 bases from V and 0 bases from J; bases unmatched to any gene: 2. This CDR3 is built from 13 residues. CDR3 protein: CASKTGMNTEAFF. The CDR3 region has the DNA TGTGCCAGCAAGACAGGGATGAACACTGAAGCTTTCTTT.

This clone appeared a single time. The chain employs TRBV7-3 and TRBJ2-5; D is perhaps TRBD1 (5 bases). Germline CDR1 and CDR2: SGHTA and FQGTGA. The CDR3 covers 14 residues. Trimming took off 5 bases at V and 2 bases at J, with 12 bases between the two ends. The CDR3 DNA follows: TGTGCCAGCAGCCTGGGGCCCTTGCAAGAGACCCAGTACTTC. Translated, it gives CASSLGPLQETQYF.

This clone was seen many times. The CDR3 coding sequence is TGTGCCAGCAGCCCGATGGCCGTCAGGCGGCAGGGCTACGAGCAGTACTTC. It codes for CASSPMAVRRQGYEQYF. The chain uses TRBV28 and TRBJ2-7; tentatively, D is TRBD1 (5 bases). The germline gives CDR1 MDHEN, CDR2 SYDVKM. This CDR3 is 17 amino acids long. V was cut by 6 bases and J by 3 bases, with 24 bases left in between.

This clone was counted between two and nine times. The chain has TRBV19 and TRBJ2-7; 8 nucleotides match TRBD2. Germline V lookup: CDR1 LNHDA, CDR2 SQIVND (reference sequence). With V trimmed by 6 bases and J by 2 bases, 6 bases remained unmatched. The CDR3 extends over 14 amino acids. The chain's CDR3 is CASRPRGGAYEQYF. DNA of the CDR3: TGTGCCAGTAGACCCCGGGGGGGCGCCTACGAGCAGTACTTC.

The count of this clone is one. The genes are TRBV6-6 and TRBJ2-3; TRBD1 is a possible D gene (5 bases). Germline CDR1 MNHNY, CDR2 SVGAGI (reference sequence). The CDR3 extends over 15 amino acids. Trimming took off 2 bases at V and 2 bases at J, with 11 bases between the two ends. The CDR3 bases are TGTGCCAGCAGTTACGGGCAGGGATTCACAGATACGCAGTATTTT. Translation gives CASSYGQGFTDTQYF.

This clone was recorded at least ten times. This rearrangement joins TRBV7-9 to TRBJ2-2; TRBD2 agrees at 7 bases. The CDR3 is 18 amino acids. J gave up 3 bases and V 7 bases, and 17 bases lay outside the gene matches. Per germline, CDR1 SEHNR and CDR2 FQNEAQ (reference sequence). The CDR3 loop is CASIPMGEGPSHTGELFF. CDR3 coding DNA: TGTGCCAGCATCCCTATGGGGGAGGGCCCATCGCACACCGGGGAGCTGTTTTTT.

The V gene is TRBV29-1, the J gene TRBJ2-1, with a weak D call TRBD2 (6 bases). Germline V lookup: CDR1 SQVTM, CDR2 ANQGSEA. V was clipped by 7 bases and J by 4 bases, with 32 bases between them. CDR3 length equals 19 residues. CDR3 nucleotides: TGCAGCGCACCCCCTTTTGACGGAGTAGCGGTTGAAAAATACAATGAGCAGTTCTTC. Amino acids: CSAPPFDGVAVEKYNEQFF.

V gene TRBV5-1 combines with J gene TRBJ2-7; D unclear. The length of the CDR3 is 13 residues. The germline gives CDR1 SGHRS, CDR2 YFSETQ. V was cut by 0 bases and J by 3 bases, with 7 bases left in between. CDR3 in DNA: TGCGCCAGCAGCTTGGACAGCCTCTACGAGCAGTACTTC. This gives the protein CASSLDSLYEQYF.

This clone has only one observation. The chain recombines TRBV29-1 with TRBJ2-3; unclear D gene. The germline V gene has CDR1 SQVTM and CDR2 ANQGSEA. The CDR3 has 11 residues. Trimming left V 7 bases short and J 5 bases short, with 10 bases between. CDR3 bases: TGCAGCGCCCCGAGTGGAGATACGCAGTATTTT. Protein product: CSAPSGDTQYF.

The chain links TRBV11-2 to TRBJ2-5; possible D gene TRBD1, 6 bases. The CDR3 runs to 15 residues. Germline V lookup: CDR1 SGHAT, CDR2 FQNNGV. The V and J ends lost 3 bases and 2 bases respectively, with 13 bases between them. The CDR3 is CASSLLQGNQETQYF. The CDR3 bases are TGTGCCAGCAGCTTGTTGCAGGGGAATCAAGAGACCCAGTACTTC.

The chain combines TRBV7-2 with TRBJ1-1, with D unresolved. The V end was cut by 6 bases, the J end by 8 bases, with 16 bases between. Germline CDR1 is SGHTA and CDR2 is FQGNSA. The CDR3 is made up of 13 amino acids. The CDR3 loop is CASSSSPMREAFF. The CDR3, as DNA: TGTGCCAGCAGTTCGTCCCCGATGAGGGAAGCTTTCTTT. Full variable domain (missing parts from reference TRBV7-2 and TRBJ1-1): GAGVSQSPSNKVTEKGKDVELRCDPISGHTALYWYRQSLGQGLEFLIYFQGNSAPDKSGLPSDRFSAERTGGSVSTLTIQRTQQEDSAVYLCASSSSPMREAFFGQGTRLTVV.